The next 23 T cell receptor beta chains were all read from a single sample in a study of blood T cell repertoires in COVID-19. Measured with immunoSEQ multiplex PCR; TCRdb has only the in-frame clones, and not every one. The sample yields about 160,000 clones, 93% seen once. Sequences were obtained from peripheral blood. The receptors originated from a woman aged 55-70 years with COVID-19, enrolled during active disease.

J is TRBJ2-2 and V is TRBV3-1 (or the pseudogene TRBV3-2), with D perhaps matching TRBD2 (5 bases). Germline-derived CDR1 and CDR2 are LGHDT and YNNKEL (reference sequence). Trimming shortened V by 8 bases and J by 3 bases, and 13 bases separated the two germline ends. The CDR3 length is 14 residues. DNA for the CDR3: TGTGCCAGCCCCCCAGAGGGTTACACCGGGGAGCTGTTTTTT. Its translation is CASPPEGYTGELFF.

This clone was observed a handful of times. V gene TRBV7-9 combines with J gene TRBJ2-2, with TRBD2 matching over 8 bases. Germline values: CDR1 SEHNR, CDR2 FQNEAQ (reference sequence). The CDR3 contains 16 residues. J lost 7 bases, V lost 6 bases, and 13 bases had no gene match. CDR3 amino acids: CASSFKLAGGIGELFF. The CDR3 bases are TGTGCCAGCAGTTTTAAGCTGGCGGGGGGCATCGGGGAGCTGTTTTTT. The full variable domain, rest sourced from reference TRBV7-9 and TRBJ2-2, is DTGVSQNPRHKITKRGQNVTFRCDPISEHNRLYWYRQTLGQGPEFLTYFQNEAQLEKSRLLSDRFSAERPKGSFSTLEIQRTEQGDSAMYLCASSFKLAGGIGELFFGEGSRLTVL.

The chain employs TRBV7-8 and TRBJ2-4, with a weak D call TRBD2 (5 bases). The germline CDR1 and CDR2 sequences are SGHVS and FQNEAQ. This CDR3 has 15 amino acids. Trimming stripped 2 bases from V and 5 bases from J, with 13 bases between. Here the CDR3 reads CASSLLEGHQNIQYF. The DNA of the CDR3 is TGTGCCAGCAGCTTACTAGAGGGTCACCAAAACATTCAGTACTTC.

This chain uses TRBV19 with TRBJ1-2, with TRBD1 identical over 9 bases. The CDR3 extends over 14 amino acids. CDR1 is LNHDA and CDR2 is SQIVND in the germline V gene (reference sequence). V lost 6 bases, J lost 4 bases, and 6 bases stayed unmatched. CDR3 sequence: CASRDRGRFYGYTF. Here the CDR3 DNA reads TGTGCCAGTAGGGACAGGGGACGATTCTATGGCTACACCTTC.

The rearrangement links TRBV6-1 to TRBJ1-6; 7 nucleotides align to TRBD1. Looked up from germline, CDR1 is MNHNS and CDR2 is SASEGT. The CDR3 covers 16 residues. The J segment lost 14 bases and the V segment lost 4 bases, leaving 17 bases of the junction unmatched. The CDR3 loop is CASSASRQGPSVALHF. CDR3 DNA sequence: TGTGCCAGCAGTGCATCCCGACAGGGACCTTCCGTGGCCCTCCACTTT.

This clone occurred a few times. V is TRBV5-5 and J is TRBJ2-2; 9 bases map to TRBD2. In germline, CDR1 is SGHKS, CDR2 YYEKEE (reference sequence). Trimming removed 4 bases from V and 4 bases from J; junction bases left unmatched: 8. CDR3 size: 16 residues. CDR3 amino acids: CASSPRGGAVTGELFF. CDR3 coding DNA: TGTGCCAGCAGCCCCCGCGGGGGGGCCGTCACCGGGGAGCTGTTTTTT.

The chain has TRBV10-3 and TRBJ1-4; possibly TRBD1 for D (6 bases). The CDR3 has 14 amino acids. Germline CDR1 ENHRY, CDR2 SYGVKD. The V gene lost 2 bases and the J gene lost 8 bases, with 12 bases spanning the gap. The CDR3 here is CAISEETGREKLFF. The CDR3 DNA follows: TGTGCCATCAGTGAGGAAACAGGGCGCGAAAAACTGTTTTTT.

V usage is TRBV6-1 and J usage is TRBJ2-2; 9 bases map to TRBD2. V lost 4 bases and J lost 4; bases outside the gene matches: 7. Per the germline V gene, CDR1 is MNHNS and CDR2 is SASEGT. This CDR3 is 16 amino acids long. In DNA form, the CDR3 reads TGTGCCAGCAGTGTCCAGCCGGGACTAGCCACCGGGGAGCTGTTTTTT. The encoded protein is CASSVQPGLATGELFF.

The rearrangement links TRBV5-1 to TRBJ1-1; no firm D call. This CDR3 has 15 residues. Trimming shortened V by 4 bases and J by 5 bases, and 18 bases separated the two germline ends. CDR1 and CDR2 from the germline V gene are SGHRS and YFSETQ. The CDR3 here is CASSPQSGGLTEAFF. DNA of the CDR3: TGCGCCAGCAGCCCTCAATCCGGCGGGTTAACTGAAGCTTTCTTT.

The rearrangement links TRBV6-4 to TRBJ1-4; 7 nucleotides line up with TRBD1. The CDR3 runs to 15 residues. The J segment lost 3 bases and the V segment lost 5 bases, leaving 6 bases of the junction unmatched. Germline V gives CDR1 MRHNA, CDR2 SNTAGT. In DNA form, the CDR3 reads TGTGCCAGCAGTCCAGGGGGATTGGCTAATGAAAAACTGTTTTTT. This gives the protein CASSPGGLANEKLFF.

This clone was seen more than once but under ten times. The rearrangement joins TRBV12-3 or TRBV12-4 to TRBJ2-7; 9 nucleotides match TRBD1. The CDR3 sequence is 13 residues long. The junction had 5 bases not matched to a gene; V was cut back by 5 bases and J by 6 bases. The CDR3 protein is CASSVTGGSEQYF. DNA for the CDR3: TGTGCCAGCAGTGTGACAGGGGGGTCCGAGCAGTACTTC.

The chain employs TRBV28 and TRBJ2-7, with D possibly matching TRBD1 (5 bases). Trimming cost V 4 bases and J 2 bases, with 9 bases left between them. Germline lookup yields CDR1 MDHEN and CDR2 SYDVKM. The CDR3 sequence is 13 residues long. The CDR3 spells CASSSQGAYEQYF. Written as DNA, the CDR3 is TGTGCCAGCAGTTCTCAGGGCGCCTACGAGCAGTACTTC. Complete variable domain (other parts from reference TRBV28 and TRBJ2-7): DVKVTQSSRYLVKRTGEKVFLECVQDMDHENMFWYRQDPGLGLRLIYFSYDVKMKEKGDIPEGYSVSREKKERFSLILESASTNQTSMYLCASSSQGAYEQYFGPGTRLTVT.

This chain uses TRBV4-3 with TRBJ1-2; 8 bases agree with TRBD1. The CDR3 is made up of 15 amino acids. The V and J ends lost 3 bases and 2 bases, in that order; junction bases with no gene match: 5. In germline, CDR1 is LGHNA, CDR2 YSLEER. The CDR3 DNA follows: TGCGCCAGCAGCCATTGGACAGGGAGAAACTATGGCTACACCTTC. Its translation: CASSHWTGRNYGYTF.

V and J are TRBV11-1 and TRBJ2-1; 8 bases fit TRBD2. After removal of 2 bases from V and 8 bases from J, the junction contained 5 bases not matched to a gene. This CDR3 spans 14 amino acids. In germline, CDR1 is SGHAT, CDR2 FQDESV (reference sequence). CDR3 in amino acids: CASSLTGGPHEQFF. The CDR3 DNA follows: TGTGCCAGCAGCTTAACGGGGGGGCCCCATGAGCAGTTCTTC. The full variable domain, completed using reference TRBV11-1 and TRBJ2-1, is EAEVAQSPRYKITEKSQAVAFWCDPISGHATLYWYRQILGQGPELLVQFQDESVVDDSQLPKDRFSAERLKGVDSTLKIQPAELGDSAMYLCASSLTGGPHEQFFGPGTRLTVL.

V gene TRBV7-9 combines with J gene TRBJ1-2; 7 bases align to TRBD1. V shed 4 bases, J shed 7 bases, and the junction held 12 bases outside the gene matches. The CDR3 runs to 15 residues. CDR1 and CDR2 from the germline V gene are SEHNR and FQNEAQ (reference sequence). The CDR3 DNA reads as TGTGCCAGCAGCTCTGGGGACAGACTCGTATCTGGCTACACCTTC. Translating gives CASSSGDRLVSGYTF.

The chain employs TRBV9 and TRBJ2-3; TRBD2 aligns across 7 bases. The junction had 1 base not matched to a gene; V was cut back by 0 bases and J by 0 bases. CDR3 length: 15 amino acids. The germline V gene encodes CDR1 SGDLS and CDR2 YYNGEE. CDR3 nucleotides: TGTGCCAGCAGCGTAGTAGCGGGTAGCACAGATACGCAGTATTTT. The encoded protein is CASSVVAGSTDTQYF.

The V gene is TRBV7-2, the J gene TRBJ1-2, with D unclear. Looked up from germline, CDR1 is SGHTA and CDR2 is FQGNSA. This CDR3 has 12 amino acids. Trimming took 5 bases from V and 4 from J, leaving 8 bases between them. The CDR3 here is CASSLPGYGYTF. The CDR3 nucleotides read TGTGCCAGCAGCCTACCTGGCTATGGCTACACCTTC.

CDR3 residues: CASSGPNRNTEAFF. Written as DNA, the CDR3 is TGCGCCAGCAGCGGCCCAAACAGGAACACTGAAGCTTTCTTT. The chain joins TRBV4-1 to TRBJ1-1; D not resolved. The CDR3 is 14 amino acids. V was shortened by 5 bases and J by 1 base, with 11 bases between the two germline ends. Germline values: CDR1 MGHRA, CDR2 YSYEKL.

The CDR3: CASSPGTSTGELFF. In DNA, the CDR3 is TGTGCCAGCAGTCCGGGGACTAGCACCGGGGAGCTGTTTTTT. The V gene is TRBV6-4, the J gene TRBJ2-2; 8 nucleotides match TRBD2. The junction had 3 bases not matched to a gene; V was cut back by 5 bases and J by 4 bases. The CDR3 extends over 14 amino acids. Germline assignment: CDR1 MRHNA and CDR2 SNTAGT.

In this sample, this clone turned up once. The rearrangement joins TRBV7-9 to TRBJ1-1; the D gene is possibly TRBD1 (5 bases). The V gene lost 8 bases and the J gene lost 4 bases, with 17 bases spanning the gap. Germline CDR1 reads SEHNR; CDR2 reads FQNEAQ (reference sequence). The CDR3 has 14 residues. The CDR3 protein is CASALFGGVTEAFF. The CDR3 DNA reads as TGTGCCAGCGCCTTATTCGGAGGGGTCACTGAAGCTTTCTTT.

The chain is built from TRBV4-3 and TRBJ2-3; D might be TRBD1 (5 bases). CDR3 length equals 13 residues. Trimming cost V 1 base and J 6 bases, with 8 bases left between them. Germline CDR1 is LGHNA and CDR2 is YSLEER. The CDR3 DNA follows: TGCGCCAGCAGCCAAGGTCCAGGGGATACGCAGTATTTT. Protein: CASSQGPGDTQYF.

The chain recombines TRBV29-1 with TRBJ1-2; 7 bases agree with TRBD1. V gave up 7 bases and J gave up 3 bases; unmatched junction bases: 5. The germline V gene has CDR1 SQVTM and CDR2 ANQGSEA. The CDR3 loop spans 12 amino acids. The CDR3 nucleotides read TGCAGCGCATTACAGGGGCACTATGGCTACACCTTC. Residues: CSALQGHYGYTF. Using reference TRBV29-1 and TRBJ1-2 for the parts outside the CDR3, the full variable domain is SAVISQKPSRDICQRGTSLTIQCQVDSQVTMMFWYRQQPGQSLTLIATANQGSEATYESGFVIDKFPISRPNLTFSTLTVSNMSPEDSSIYLCSALQGHYGYTFGSGTRLTVV.

The chain joins TRBV10-3 to TRBJ2-1; D call uncertain. Germline loops: CDR1 ENHRY, CDR2 SYGVKD. This CDR3 has 14 amino acids. V was cut by 6 bases and J by 5 bases, with 14 bases left in between. The CDR3 is CAIRQLNPNNEQFF. As DNA, the CDR3 is TGTGCCATCAGACAGTTGAATCCGAACAATGAGCAGTTCTTC.